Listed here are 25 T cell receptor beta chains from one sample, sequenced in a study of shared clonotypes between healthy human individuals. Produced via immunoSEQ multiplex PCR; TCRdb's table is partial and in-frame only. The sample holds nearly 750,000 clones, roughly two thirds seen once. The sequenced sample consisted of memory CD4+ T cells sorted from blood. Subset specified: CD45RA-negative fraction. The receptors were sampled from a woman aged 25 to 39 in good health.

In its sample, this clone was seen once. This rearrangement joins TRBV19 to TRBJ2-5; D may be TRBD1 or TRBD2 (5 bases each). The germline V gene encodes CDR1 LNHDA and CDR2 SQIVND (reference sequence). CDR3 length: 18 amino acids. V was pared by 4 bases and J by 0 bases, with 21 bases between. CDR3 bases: TGTGCCAGTAGTACGGGACGGTCCCACCTCTCGTACCAAGAGACCCAGTACTTC. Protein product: CASSTGRSHLSYQETQYF.

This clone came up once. This chain's CDR3 is CASSFALAIGELFF. The CDR3 DNA sequence: TGTGCCAGCAGCTTTGCGCTAGCAATCGGGGAGCTGTTTTTT. The chain links TRBV11-2 to TRBJ2-2; D perhaps matches TRBD2 (5 bases). The CDR3 sequence is 14 residues long. Germline assignment: CDR1 SGHAT and CDR2 FQNNGV. Trimming cost V 3 bases and J 7 bases, with 12 bases left between them.

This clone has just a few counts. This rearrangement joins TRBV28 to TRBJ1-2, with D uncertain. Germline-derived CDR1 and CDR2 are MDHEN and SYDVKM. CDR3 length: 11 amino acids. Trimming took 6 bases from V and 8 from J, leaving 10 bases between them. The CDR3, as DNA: TGTGCCAGCAGACTTCTCTCCGGCTACACCTTC. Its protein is CASRLLSGYTF.

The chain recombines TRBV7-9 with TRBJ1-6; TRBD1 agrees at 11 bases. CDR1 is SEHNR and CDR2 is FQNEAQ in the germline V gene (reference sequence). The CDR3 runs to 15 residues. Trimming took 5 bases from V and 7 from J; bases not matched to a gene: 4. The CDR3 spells CASSTGQGANSPLHF. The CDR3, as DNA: TGTGCCAGCAGCACCGGACAGGGGGCGAATTCACCCCTCCACTTT.

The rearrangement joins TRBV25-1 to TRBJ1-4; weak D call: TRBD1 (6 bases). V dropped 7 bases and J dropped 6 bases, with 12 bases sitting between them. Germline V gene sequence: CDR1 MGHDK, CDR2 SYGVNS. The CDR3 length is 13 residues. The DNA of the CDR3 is TGTGCCAGCACCGGGGGCTGGGATGAAAAACTGTTTTTT. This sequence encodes CASTGGWDEKLFF.

CDR3 in DNA: TGTGCCAGCAGTGGAATTGGGGGGGTTTCACCCCTCCACTTT. It codes for CASSGIGGVSPLHF. The gene calls are TRBV25-1 and TRBJ1-6; maybe TRBD1 (5 bases). The V gene's germline CDR1 is MGHDK and CDR2 SYGVNS. This CDR3 is built from 14 residues. The V end lost 4 bases, the J end lost 9 bases, and 13 bases lay between the germline ends.

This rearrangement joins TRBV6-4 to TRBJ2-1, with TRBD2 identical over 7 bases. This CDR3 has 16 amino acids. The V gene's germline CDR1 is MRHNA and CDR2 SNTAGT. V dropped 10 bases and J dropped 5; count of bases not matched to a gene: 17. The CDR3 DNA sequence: TGTGCCACCCAACAGTCTGCGGGAGCGGGGCACAATGAGCAGTTCTTC. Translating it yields CATQQSAGAGHNEQFF.

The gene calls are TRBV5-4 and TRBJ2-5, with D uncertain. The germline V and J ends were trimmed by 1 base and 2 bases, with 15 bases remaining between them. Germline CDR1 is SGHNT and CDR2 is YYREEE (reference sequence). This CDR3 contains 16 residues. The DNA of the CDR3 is TGTGCCAGCAGCTTGTCCCTAACGGTAGAGCAAGAGACCCAGTACTTC. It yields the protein CASSLSLTVEQETQYF.

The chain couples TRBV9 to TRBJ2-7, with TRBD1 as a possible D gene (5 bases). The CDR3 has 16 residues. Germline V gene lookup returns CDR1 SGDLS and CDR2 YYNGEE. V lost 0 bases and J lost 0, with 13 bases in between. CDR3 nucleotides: TGTGCCAGCAGCGTAGGATTCGGGCAGGGCTCCTACGAGCAGTACTTC. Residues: CASSVGFGQGSYEQYF. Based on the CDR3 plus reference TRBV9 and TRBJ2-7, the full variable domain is DSGVTQTPKHLITATGQRVTLRCSPRSGDLSVYWYQQSLDQGLQFLIQYYNGEERAKGNILERFSAQQFPDLHSELNLSSLELGDSALYFCASSVGFGQGSYEQYFGPGTRLTVT.

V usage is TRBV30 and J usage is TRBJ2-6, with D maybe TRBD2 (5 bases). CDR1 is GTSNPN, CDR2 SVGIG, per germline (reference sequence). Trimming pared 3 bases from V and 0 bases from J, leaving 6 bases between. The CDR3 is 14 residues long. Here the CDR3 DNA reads TGTGCCTGGAGCGGGAACTCTGGGGCCAACGTCCTGACTTTC. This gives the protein CAWSGNSGANVLTF.

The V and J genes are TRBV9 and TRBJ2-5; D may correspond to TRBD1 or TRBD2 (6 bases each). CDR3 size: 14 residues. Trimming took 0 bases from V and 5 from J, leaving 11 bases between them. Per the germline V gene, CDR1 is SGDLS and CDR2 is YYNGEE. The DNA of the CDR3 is TGTGCCAGCAGCGTAGTTCCGGGGGCGGAGACCCAGTACTTC. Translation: CASSVVPGAETQYF.

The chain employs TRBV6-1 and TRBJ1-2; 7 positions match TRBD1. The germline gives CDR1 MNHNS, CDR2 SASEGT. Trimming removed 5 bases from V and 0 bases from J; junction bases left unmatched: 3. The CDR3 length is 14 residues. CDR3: CASSQGTANYGYTF. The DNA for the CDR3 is TGTGCCAGCAGTCAAGGGACAGCTAACTATGGCTACACCTTC.

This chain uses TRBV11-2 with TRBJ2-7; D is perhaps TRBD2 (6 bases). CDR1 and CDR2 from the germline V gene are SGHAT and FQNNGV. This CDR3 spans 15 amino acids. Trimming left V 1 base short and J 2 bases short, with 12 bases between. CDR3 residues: CASSLVPTGAYEQYF. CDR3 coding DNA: TGTGCCAGCAGCTTAGTCCCTACGGGAGCCTACGAGCAGTACTTC.

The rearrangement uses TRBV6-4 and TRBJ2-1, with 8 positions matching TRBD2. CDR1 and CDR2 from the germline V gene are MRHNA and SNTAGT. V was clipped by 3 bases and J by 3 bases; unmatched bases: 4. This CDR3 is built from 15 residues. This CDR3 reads CASSEAAGDYNEQFF. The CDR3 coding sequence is TGTGCCAGCAGTGAAGCAGCGGGGGACTACAATGAGCAGTTCTTC.

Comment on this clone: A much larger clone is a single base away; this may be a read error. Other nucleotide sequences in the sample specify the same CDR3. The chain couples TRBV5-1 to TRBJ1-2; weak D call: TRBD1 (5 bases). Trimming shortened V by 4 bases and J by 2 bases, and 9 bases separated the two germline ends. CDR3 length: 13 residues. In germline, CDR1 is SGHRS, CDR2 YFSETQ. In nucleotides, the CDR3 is TGCGCCAGCAGCCCGACAGAGAACTATGGCTACACCTTC. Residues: CASSPTENYGYTF.

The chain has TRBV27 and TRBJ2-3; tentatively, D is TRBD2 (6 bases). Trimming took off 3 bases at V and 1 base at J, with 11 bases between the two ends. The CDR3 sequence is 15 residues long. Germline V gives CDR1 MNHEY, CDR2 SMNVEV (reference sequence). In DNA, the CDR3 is TGTGCCAGCAGTTTCCGGGGAGGACGCACAGATACGCAGTATTTT. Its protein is CASSFRGGRTDTQYF.

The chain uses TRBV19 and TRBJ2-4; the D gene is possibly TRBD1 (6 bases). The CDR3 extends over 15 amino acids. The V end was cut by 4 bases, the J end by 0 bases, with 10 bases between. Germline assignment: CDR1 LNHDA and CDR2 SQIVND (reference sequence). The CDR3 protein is CASSSIQGAKNIQYF. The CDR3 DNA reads TGTGCCAGTAGTAGTATACAGGGAGCCAAAAACATTCAGTACTTC. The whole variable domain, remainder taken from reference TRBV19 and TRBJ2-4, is DGGITQSPKYLFRKEGQNVTLSCEQNLNHDAMYWYRQDPGQGLRLIYYSQIVNDFQKGDIAEGYSVSREKKESFPLTVTSAQKNPTAFYLCASSSIQGAKNIQYFGAGTRLSVL.

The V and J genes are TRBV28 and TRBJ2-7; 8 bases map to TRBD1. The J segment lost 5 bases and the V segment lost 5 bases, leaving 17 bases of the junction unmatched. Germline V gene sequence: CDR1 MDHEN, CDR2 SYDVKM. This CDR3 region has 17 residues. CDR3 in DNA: TGTGCCAGCAGTCCCCCAGGGGGGACAGGTCGCCGTAACGAGCAGTACTTC. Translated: CASSPPGGTGRRNEQYF. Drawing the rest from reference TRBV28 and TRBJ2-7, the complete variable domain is DVKVTQSSRYLVKRTGEKVFLECVQDMDHENMFWYRQDPGLGLRLIYFSYDVKMKEKGDIPEGYSVSREKKERFSLILESASTNQTSMYLCASSPPGGTGRRNEQYFGPGTRLTVT.

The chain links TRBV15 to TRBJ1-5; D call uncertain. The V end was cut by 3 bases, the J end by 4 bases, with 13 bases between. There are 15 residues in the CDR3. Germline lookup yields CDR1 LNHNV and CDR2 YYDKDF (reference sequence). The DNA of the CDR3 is TGTGCCACCAGCAGGCAATTTCAGGAGAATCAGCCCCAGCATTTT. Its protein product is CATSRQFQENQPQHF.

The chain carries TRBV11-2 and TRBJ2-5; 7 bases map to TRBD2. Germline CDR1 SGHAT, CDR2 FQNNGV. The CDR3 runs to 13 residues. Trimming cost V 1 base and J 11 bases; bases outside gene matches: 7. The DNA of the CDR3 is TGTGCCAGCAGCTTAGTGGGAGGGCCCAATCAGTACTTC. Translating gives CASSLVGGPNQYF.

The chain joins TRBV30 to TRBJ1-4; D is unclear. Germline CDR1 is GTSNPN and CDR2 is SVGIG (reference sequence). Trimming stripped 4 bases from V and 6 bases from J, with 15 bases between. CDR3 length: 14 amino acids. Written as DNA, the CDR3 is TGTGCCTGGAAATACGGACCGGCCCATGAAAAACTGTTTTTT. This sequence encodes CAWKYGPAHEKLFF.

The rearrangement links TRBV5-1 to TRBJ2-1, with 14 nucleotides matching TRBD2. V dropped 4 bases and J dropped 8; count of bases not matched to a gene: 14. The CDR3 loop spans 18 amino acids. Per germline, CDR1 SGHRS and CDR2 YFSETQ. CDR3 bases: TGCGCCAGCAGCCCCAAGCTCGGGACTAGCGGGAGTATCCATGAGCAGTTCTTC. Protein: CASSPKLGTSGSIHEQFF.

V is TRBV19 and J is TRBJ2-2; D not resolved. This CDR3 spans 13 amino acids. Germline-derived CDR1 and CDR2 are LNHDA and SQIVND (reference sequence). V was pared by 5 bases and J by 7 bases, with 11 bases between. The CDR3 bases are TGTGCCAGTAGTGCCGCTCAGGTCGGGGAGCTGTTTTTT. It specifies CASSAAQVGELFF.

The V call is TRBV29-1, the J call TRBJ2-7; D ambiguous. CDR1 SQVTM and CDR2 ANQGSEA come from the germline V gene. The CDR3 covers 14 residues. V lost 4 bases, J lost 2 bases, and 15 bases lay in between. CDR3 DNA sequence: TGCAGCGTTGGAGAACCCAGGAATACCTACGAGCAGTACTTC. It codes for CSVGEPRNTYEQYF.

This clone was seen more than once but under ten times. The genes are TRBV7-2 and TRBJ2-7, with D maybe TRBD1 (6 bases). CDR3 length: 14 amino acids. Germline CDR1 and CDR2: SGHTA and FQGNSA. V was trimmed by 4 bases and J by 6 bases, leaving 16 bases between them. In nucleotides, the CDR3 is TGTGCCAGCAGCTATCGCAGGGGAGCAGCCGAGCAGTACTTC. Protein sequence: CASSYRRGAAEQYF.